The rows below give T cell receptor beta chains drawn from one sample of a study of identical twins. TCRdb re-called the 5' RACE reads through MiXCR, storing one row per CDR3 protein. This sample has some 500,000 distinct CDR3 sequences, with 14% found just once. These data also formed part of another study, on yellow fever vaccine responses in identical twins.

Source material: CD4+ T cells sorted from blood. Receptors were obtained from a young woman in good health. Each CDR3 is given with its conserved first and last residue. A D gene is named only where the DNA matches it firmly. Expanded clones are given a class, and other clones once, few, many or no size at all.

DNA: TGTGCCAGCAGCCAAGCGAGGACAGGGTTGCGCTACGAGCAGTACTTC; CDR3: CASSQARTGLRYEQYF; V: TRBV14; size: few; D: TRBD1; J: TRBJ2-7
DNA: TGTGCCAGCAGCTTAGAGTTGAATGAAAAACTGTTTTTT; CDR3: CASSLELNEKLFF; V: TRBV7-2; size: .; D: .; J: TRBJ1-4
DNA: TGCAGCGTTGGGGCAGGGCAGAGTCTAACCAAAAACATTCAGTACTTC; CDR3: CSVGAGQSLTKNIQYF; V: TRBV29-1; size: .; D: .; J: TRBJ2-4
DNA: TGTGCCAGCAGCCCCGGCGGGGGGCTCAATCAGCCCCAGCATTTT; CDR3: CASSPGGGLNQPQHF; V: TRBV12-3/TRBV12-4; size: .; D: .; J: TRBJ1-5
DNA: TGCGCCAGCAGCCAAGATTTTCCGGGGCAAATGATCGAGCAGTACTTC; CDR3: CASSQDFPGQMIEQYF; V: TRBV4-3; size: few; D: .; J: TRBJ2-7
DNA: TGTGCCAGCAGCCTGTGGACTAGCGGGAGCCAGTACGAGCAGTACTTC; CDR3: CASSLWTSGSQYEQYF; V: TRBV28; size: .; D: TRBD2; J: TRBJ2-7
DNA: TGCGCCAGCAGCTTGGGACTAGCGGGAAGGAGTTACAATGAGCAGTTCTTC; CDR3: CASSLGLAGRSYNEQFF; V: TRBV5-1; size: many; D: TRBD2; J: TRBJ2-1
DNA: TGTGCCACCAGCACGGCGGTCGTAGGTGGGGAGCAGTTCTTC; CDR3: CATSTAVVGGEQFF; V: TRBV15; size: .; D: .; J: TRBJ2-1
DNA: TGTGCCAGCAGGCTAGCGGGAGTGACGAATGAGCAGTTCTTC; CDR3: CASRLAGVTNEQFF; V: TRBV14; size: few; D: TRBD2; J: TRBJ2-1
DNA: TGTGCCAGCTGTAAAGCCCCCACAGATACGCAGTATTTT; CDR3: CASCKAPTDTQYF; V: TRBV7-9; size: few; D: .; J: TRBJ2-3
DNA: TGTGCCAGCAGCCGAATCGAGGAAGGCAATCAGCCCCAGCATTTT; CDR3: CASSRIEEGNQPQHF; V: TRBV7-2; size: .; D: .; J: TRBJ1-5
DNA: TGCAGCGTTGAAGGGCGGTATAGCAATCAGCCCCAGCATTTT; CDR3: CSVEGRYSNQPQHF; V: TRBV29-1; size: .; D: .; J: TRBJ1-5
DNA: TGTGCCACAAGAGGGGGATGGGGCACAGATACGCAGTATTTT; CDR3: CATRGGWGTDTQYF; V: TRBV10-3; size: few; D: .; J: TRBJ2-3
DNA: TGTGCCACACTAGGGGGCTTGATGGAGCAGTACTTC; CDR3: CATLGGLMEQYF; V: TRBV10-3; size: .; D: TRBD1; J: TRBJ2-7
DNA: TGTGCCAGCAGCTCCGGGACAAACGTTGGCTACACCTTC; CDR3: CASSSGTNVGYTF; V: TRBV7-2; size: few; D: .; J: TRBJ1-2
DNA: TGCGCCAGCAGCTTTTCGGGAGCTCAGGGAACTAATGAAAAACTGTTTTTT; CDR3: CASSFSGAQGTNEKLFF; V: TRBV5-1; size: .; D: .; J: TRBJ1-4
DNA: TGCAGCGTTCACAGGGGGCGTATAGATACGCAGTATTTT; CDR3: CSVHRGRIDTQYF; V: TRBV29-1; size: many; D: TRBD1; J: TRBJ2-3
DNA: TGTGCCAGCAGCTTAGAGACGGGAGTAGGCTACGAGCAGTACTTC; CDR3: CASSLETGVGYEQYF; V: TRBV7-8; size: few; D: .; J: TRBJ2-7
DNA: TGTGCCAGCAGCCAAGACGGGACAGGGGCGACCGAGCAGTACTTC; CDR3: CASSQDGTGATEQYF; V: TRBV14; size: .; D: TRBD1; J: TRBJ2-7
DNA: TGTGCCAGCAGCTTCAGTGTCCCCGGGGAGCTGTTTTTT; CDR3: CASSFSVPGELFF; V: TRBV11-2; size: .; D: .; J: TRBJ2-2
DNA: TGTGCCAGCAGCGTAGTGATGGCCGGACAGGGCAATGAGCAGTTCTTC; CDR3: CASSVVMAGQGNEQFF; V: TRBV9; size: few; D: TRBD1; J: TRBJ2-1
DNA: TGTGCCAGCAGCGAAGGTAGGGAGCAGTACTTC; CDR3: CASSEGREQYF; V: TRBV9; size: .; D: .; J: TRBJ2-7
DNA: TGCAGCGTCTTAACGGGACTTATAGCAGGGTATCCCTCCTACAATGAGCAGTTCTTC; CDR3: CSVLTGLIAGYPSYNEQFF; V: TRBV29-1; size: .; D: .; J: TRBJ2-1
DNA: TGCAGCGCGAACAGGGGTACTAATGAAAAACTGTTTTTT; CDR3: CSANRGTNEKLFF; V: TRBV29-1; size: .; D: TRBD1; J: TRBJ1-4
DNA: TGCAGTGCTTATGGCGGTCTCCACACCGGGGAGCTGTTTTTT; CDR3: CSAYGGLHTGELFF; V: TRBV20-1; size: many; D: .; J: TRBJ2-2
DNA: TGTGCCTCGAGGGGTGAGCGGTCGGGGGACAATGAGCAGTTCTTC; CDR3: CASRGERSGDNEQFF; V: TRBV19; size: once; D: .; J: TRBJ2-1
DNA: TGTGCCAGCAGGAAGCGGGACCTCCGGGGGGAAAAACTGTTTTTT; CDR3: CASRKRDLRGEKLFF; V: TRBV2; size: few; D: .; J: TRBJ1-4
DNA: TGTGCCAGCTCACCATCTAGCAATCAGCCCCAGCATTTT; CDR3: CASSPSSNQPQHF; V: TRBV18; size: .; D: .; J: TRBJ1-5
DNA: TGTGCCAGCAGCTCCAGAATGAACCAGTTCACAGATACGCAGTATTTT; CDR3: CASSSRMNQFTDTQYF; V: TRBV7-8; size: many; D: .; J: TRBJ2-3
DNA: TGTGCCAGCAAGGGCAGTCACACCGGGGAGCTGTTTTTT; CDR3: CASKGSHTGELFF; V: TRBV6-1; size: .; D: .; J: TRBJ2-2
DNA: TGTGCCATCACAGGGCGGAGTTCCTACAATGAGCAGTTCTTC; CDR3: CAITGRSSYNEQFF; V: TRBV10-3; size: many; D: .; J: TRBJ2-1
DNA: TGTGCCAGCTCACCACTCCCGCCAGGCGAAGGCAATGAGCAGTTCTTC; CDR3: CASSPLPPGEGNEQFF; V: TRBV18; size: few; D: .; J: TRBJ2-1
DNA: TGTGCCAGACAAGTGACGGGAGGAGAAGATACGCAGTATTTT; CDR3: CARQVTGGEDTQYF; V: TRBV27; size: few; D: TRBD2; J: TRBJ2-3
DNA: TGTGCCAGCAGATACTACCCCGGGACAGGGGGTTTGGAGACCCAGTACTTC; CDR3: CASRYYPGTGGLETQYF; V: TRBV27; size: .; D: TRBD1; J: TRBJ2-5
DNA: TGTGCCAGCAGATCTTACAATGAGCAGTTCTTC; CDR3: CASRSYNEQFF; V: TRBV12-3/TRBV12-4; size: many; D: .; J: TRBJ2-1
DNA: TGTGCCAGCTCCAATGCTGGCTACGAGCAGTACTTC; CDR3: CASSNAGYEQYF; V: TRBV18; size: .; D: .; J: TRBJ2-7
DNA: TGTGCGAGCAGGACTGGAGCGGGAGGTTATGGGTGGGAGCAGTTCTTC; CDR3: CASRTGAGGYGWEQFF; V: TRBV28; size: .; D: TRBD2; J: TRBJ2-1
DNA: TGCAGTGCTAGTAGACTCGGGGGACTACCTCTGGGAGATACGCAGTATTTT; CDR3: CSASRLGGLPLGDTQYF; V: TRBV20-1; size: .; D: TRBD2; J: TRBJ2-3
DNA: TGTGCCAGCAGCCGGCTAGCGGGGGTAAAAGAGACCCAGTACTTC; CDR3: CASSRLAGVKETQYF; V: TRBV12-3/TRBV12-4; size: many; D: TRBD2; J: TRBJ2-5
DNA: TGTGCCAGCCGCCTATTCATCCGGGGCGCTAGCACAGATACGCAGTATTTT; CDR3: CASRLFIRGASTDTQYF; V: TRBV27; size: .; D: .; J: TRBJ2-3
DNA: TGTGCCAGCAGCTTAGCGAAGGGGCCCTACGAGCAGTACTTC; CDR3: CASSLAKGPYEQYF; V: TRBV7-2; size: .; D: .; J: TRBJ2-7
DNA: TGCAGCGTAGCGGACAGGGTGGGATCTGAAGCTTTCTTT; CDR3: CSVADRVGSEAFF; V: TRBV29-1; size: .; D: TRBD1; J: TRBJ1-1
DNA: TGTGCCTGGAGCGGGGACAGGGGGAAGGAGGAGACCCAGTACTTC; CDR3: CAWSGDRGKEETQYF; V: TRBV30; size: .; D: TRBD1; J: TRBJ2-5
DNA: TGTGCCAGCAGCCATCAGATCAATCAGCCCCAGCATTTT; CDR3: CASSHQINQPQHF; V: TRBV7-9; size: few; D: .; J: TRBJ1-5
DNA: TGTGCCAGCAGTCATGACAGGGGGGGAATGGGAAGACAAAACACTGAAGCTTTCTTT; CDR3: CASSHDRGGMGRQNTEAFF; V: TRBV11-1; size: .; D: TRBD1; J: TRBJ1-1
DNA: TGTGCCAGCTCACCACCGTTGGAAGCTAGCAGCAATTACACAGATACGCAGTATTTT; CDR3: CASSPPLEASSNYTDTQYF; V: TRBV18; size: .; D: .; J: TRBJ2-3
DNA: TGCAGTGCTAGACTACTAGCGGGGGGAGCCAAAAACATTCAGTACTTC; CDR3: CSARLLAGGAKNIQYF; V: TRBV20-1; size: .; D: TRBD2; J: TRBJ2-4
DNA: TGTGCCAGCAGCCCCGCAGCGGGTTATGAGCAGTTCTTC; CDR3: CASSPAAGYEQFF; V: TRBV11-3; size: few; D: .; J: TRBJ2-1
DNA: TGTGCCAGCAGCCCAGGCGTAGCCAAAAACATTCAGTACTTC; CDR3: CASSPGVAKNIQYF; V: TRBV7-2; size: many; D: .; J: TRBJ2-4
DNA: TGTGCCAGCAGTTTCCAGTCTACTAACACCGGGGAGCTGTTTTTT; CDR3: CASSFQSTNTGELFF; V: TRBV28; size: many; D: .; J: TRBJ2-2
DNA: TGTGCCAGCAGCTTAGGCCGGCGACCAGTAAGCCAAGAGACCCAGTACTTC; CDR3: CASSLGRRPVSQETQYF; V: TRBV11-2; size: .; D: .; J: TRBJ2-5
DNA: TGCGCCACCAAGACTAGCGGGGGGGCGCTGGAGTCCTACAATGAGCAGTTCTTC; CDR3: CATKTSGGALESYNEQFF; V: TRBV5-1; size: .; D: TRBD2; J: TRBJ2-1
DNA: TGCGCCAGCAGCCAAGGGGCAGGGGCACCCACAGATACGCAGTATTTT; CDR3: CASSQGAGAPTDTQYF; V: TRBV4-1; size: .; D: .; J: TRBJ2-3
DNA: TGTGCCACCAGTGATTTGCCTGGGACTAGGTACTTCGGTAATGAGCAGTTCTTC; CDR3: CATSDLPGTRYFGNEQFF; V: TRBV24-1; size: .; D: TRBD2; J: TRBJ2-1